This T cell receptor (beta chain) was recorded in a study of cytomegalovirus exposure and HLA in healthy donors. Looked up from germline, CDR1 is MNHEY and CDR2 is SVGAGI. V was trimmed by 3 bases and J by 4 bases, leaving 9 bases between them. The CDR3 runs 13 residues. Study-wide findings and caveats: From TCR beta sequences, most subjects' HLA-A and HLA-B alleles were reportedly predicted accurately.

As to this clone: Its specificity is not known.

The PCR ran on 60 Vbeta and 13 Jbeta primers. Sequencing was performed with immunoSEQ multiplex PCR; in TCRdb, only in-frame clones are kept and a portion is missing. This sample yields about 86,000 clones, of which around 76% are seen a single time; about 6.2% belongs to the top ten. This receptor was taken from a woman aged 45-60 years in good health and CMV-seropositive. Sequenced input: PBMCs. This chain joins TRBV6-5 and TRBJ1-2, with unresolved D. The CDR3 sequence: CASSYGGLYGYTF. DNA of the CDR3: TGTGCCAGCAGTTATGGAGGGCTCTATGGCTACACCTTC.